This section outlines one T cell receptor (beta chain) sequence together with its context. Sequenced by immunoSEQ multiplex PCR; TCRdb stores in-frame clones only, minus some. This sample has 300,000 to 400,000 clones, with approximately 86% found just once. Seattle researchers signed up patients amid active infection and tracked them longitudinally. These data originate in a study of blood T cell repertoires in COVID-19. On the study more broadly: The United States, Italy and Spain were the sources of the acute and convalescent COVID-19 samples. Nucleic acid was either cDNA or gDNA, and it came from T cells, B-cell-depleted T cells, or PBMCs.

The V end lost 2 bases, the J end lost 9 bases, and 14 bases lay between the germline ends. The CDR3 length is 14 residues. Sequencing used peripheral blood. The genes are TRBV5-3 and TRBJ2-2; D might be TRBD1 (5 bases). TRBV5-3 is known as an ORF, though its function is uncertain. The TCR originated in a woman aged 60 to 75 with COVID-19, enrolled during active disease. In DNA, the CDR3 is TGTGCCAGAAGCTTTGTGTGTGGGGCGCGGGAGCTGTTTTTT. Amino acids: CARSFVCGARELFF.